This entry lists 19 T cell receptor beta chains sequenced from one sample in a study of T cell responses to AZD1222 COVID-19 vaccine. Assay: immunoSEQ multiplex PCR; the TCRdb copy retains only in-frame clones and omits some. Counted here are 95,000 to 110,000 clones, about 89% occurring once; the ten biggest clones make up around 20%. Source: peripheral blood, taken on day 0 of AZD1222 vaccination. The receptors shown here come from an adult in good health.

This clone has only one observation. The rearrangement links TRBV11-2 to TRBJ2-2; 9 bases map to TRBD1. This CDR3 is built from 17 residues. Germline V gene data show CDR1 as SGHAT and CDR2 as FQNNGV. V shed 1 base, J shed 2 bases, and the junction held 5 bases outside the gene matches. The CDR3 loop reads CASSLAPGQGNTGELFF. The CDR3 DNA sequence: TGTGCCAGCAGCTTAGCTCCGGGACAGGGAAACACCGGGGAGCTGTTTTTT.

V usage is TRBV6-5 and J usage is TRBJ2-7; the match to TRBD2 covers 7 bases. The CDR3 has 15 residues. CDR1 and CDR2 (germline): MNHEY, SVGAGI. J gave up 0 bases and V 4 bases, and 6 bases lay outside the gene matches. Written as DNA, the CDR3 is TGTGCCAGCAGTTCATGGACTAGTGCCTCCTACGAGCAGTACTTC. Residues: CASSSWTSASYEQYF.

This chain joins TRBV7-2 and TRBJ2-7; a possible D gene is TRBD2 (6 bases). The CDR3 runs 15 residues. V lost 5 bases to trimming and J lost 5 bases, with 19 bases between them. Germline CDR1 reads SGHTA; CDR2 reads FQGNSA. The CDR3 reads CASSPSWRLVDEQYF. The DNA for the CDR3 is TGTGCCAGCAGCCCGTCCTGGCGACTAGTCGACGAGCAGTACTTC.

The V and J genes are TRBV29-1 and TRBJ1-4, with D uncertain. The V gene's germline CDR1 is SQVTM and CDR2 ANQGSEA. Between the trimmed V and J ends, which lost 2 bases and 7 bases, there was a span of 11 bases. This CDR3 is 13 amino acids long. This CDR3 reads CSVESRSGEKLFF. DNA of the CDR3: TGCAGCGTTGAATCGCGGTCCGGTGAAAAACTGTTTTTT.

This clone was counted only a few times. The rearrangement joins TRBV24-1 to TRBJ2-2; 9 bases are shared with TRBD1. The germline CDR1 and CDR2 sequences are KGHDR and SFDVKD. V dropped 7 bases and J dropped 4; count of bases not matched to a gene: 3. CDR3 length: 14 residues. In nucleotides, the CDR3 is TGTGCCACCAGCCCGGGACAGGGCACCGGGGAGCTGTTTTTT. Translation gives CATSPGQGTGELFF.

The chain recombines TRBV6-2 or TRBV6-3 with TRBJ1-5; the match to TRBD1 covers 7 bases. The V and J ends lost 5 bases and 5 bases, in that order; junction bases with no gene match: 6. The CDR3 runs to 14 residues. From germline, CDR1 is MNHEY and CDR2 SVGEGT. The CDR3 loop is CASSTGTAYQPQHF. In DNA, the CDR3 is TGTGCCAGCAGTACAGGGACAGCCTATCAGCCCCAGCATTTT.

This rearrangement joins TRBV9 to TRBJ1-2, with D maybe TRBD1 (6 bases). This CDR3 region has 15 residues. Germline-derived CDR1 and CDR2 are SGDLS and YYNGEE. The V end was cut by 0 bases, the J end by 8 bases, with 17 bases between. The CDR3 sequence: CASSVALAGDRGYTF. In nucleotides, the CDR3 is TGTGCCAGCAGCGTAGCTCTGGCAGGGGACCGAGGCTACACCTTC. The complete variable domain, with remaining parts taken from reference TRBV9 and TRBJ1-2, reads DSGVTQTPKHLITATGQRVTLRCSPRSGDLSVYWYQQSLDQGLQFLIQYYNGEERAKGNILERFSAQQFPDLHSELNLSSLELGDSALYFCASSVALAGDRGYTFGSGTRLTVV.

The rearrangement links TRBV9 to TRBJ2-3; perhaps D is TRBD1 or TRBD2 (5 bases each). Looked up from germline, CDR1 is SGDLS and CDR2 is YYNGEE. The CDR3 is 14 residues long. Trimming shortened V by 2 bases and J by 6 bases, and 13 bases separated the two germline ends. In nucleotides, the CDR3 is TGTGCCAGCAGCGTTGGAGTGGGGACGGATACGCAGTATTTT. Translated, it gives CASSVGVGTDTQYF.

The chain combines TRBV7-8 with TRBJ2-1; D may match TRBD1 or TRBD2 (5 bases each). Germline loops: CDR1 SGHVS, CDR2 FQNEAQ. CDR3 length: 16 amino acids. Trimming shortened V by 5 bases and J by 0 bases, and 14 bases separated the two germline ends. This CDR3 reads CASSREGSSSYNEQFF. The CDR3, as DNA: TGTGCCAGCAGCCGCGAGGGGTCTAGCTCCTACAATGAGCAGTTCTTC.

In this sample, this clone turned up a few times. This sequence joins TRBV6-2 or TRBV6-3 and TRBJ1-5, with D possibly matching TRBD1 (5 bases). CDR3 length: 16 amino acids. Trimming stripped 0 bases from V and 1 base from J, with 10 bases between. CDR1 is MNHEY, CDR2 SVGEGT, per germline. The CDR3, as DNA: TGTGCCAGCAGTTACTCATATGGGGGAAGCAATCAGCCCCAGCATTTT. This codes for CASSYSYGGSNQPQHF.

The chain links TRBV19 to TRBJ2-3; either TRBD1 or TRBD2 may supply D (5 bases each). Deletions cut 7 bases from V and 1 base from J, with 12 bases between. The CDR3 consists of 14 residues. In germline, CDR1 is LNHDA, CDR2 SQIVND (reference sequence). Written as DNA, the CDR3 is TGTGCCAGTACATCCGTGGGGGGCACAGATACGCAGTATTTT. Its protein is CASTSVGGTDTQYF.

CDR3 amino acids: CASSRDREVFF. In DNA, the CDR3 is TGTGCCAGTAGTCGGGACAGGGAGGTGTTCTTC. The chain has TRBV19 and TRBJ2-1; 9 nucleotides line up with TRBD1. This CDR3 has 11 residues. The V gene end was trimmed by 5 bases and the J gene end by 15 bases; junction bases not matched to a gene: 5. The V gene's germline CDR1 is LNHDA and CDR2 SQIVND (reference sequence).

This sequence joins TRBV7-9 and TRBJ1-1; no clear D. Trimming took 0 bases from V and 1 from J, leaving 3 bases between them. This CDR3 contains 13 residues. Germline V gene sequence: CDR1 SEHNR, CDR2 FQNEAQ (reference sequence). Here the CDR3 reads CASSLAPNTEAFF. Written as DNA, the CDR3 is TGTGCCAGCAGCTTAGCGCCGAACACTGAAGCTTTCTTT.

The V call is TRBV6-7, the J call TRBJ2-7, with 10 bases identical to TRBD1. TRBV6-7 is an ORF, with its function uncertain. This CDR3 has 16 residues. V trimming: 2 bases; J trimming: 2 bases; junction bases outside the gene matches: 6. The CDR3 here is CASSYGDRGSTYEQYF. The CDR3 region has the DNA TGTGCCAGCAGTTACGGGGACAGGGGATCAACCTACGAGCAGTACTTC.

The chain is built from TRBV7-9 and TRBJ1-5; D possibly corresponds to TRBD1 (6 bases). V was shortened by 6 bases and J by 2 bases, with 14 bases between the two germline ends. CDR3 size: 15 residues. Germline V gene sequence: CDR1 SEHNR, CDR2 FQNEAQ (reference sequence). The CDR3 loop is CASSNNRVGNQPQHF. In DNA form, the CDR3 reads TGTGCCAGCAGTAACAACAGGGTTGGCAATCAGCCCCAGCATTTT.

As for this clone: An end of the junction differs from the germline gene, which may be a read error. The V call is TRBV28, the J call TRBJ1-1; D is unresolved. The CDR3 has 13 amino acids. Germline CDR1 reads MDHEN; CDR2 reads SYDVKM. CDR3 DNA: TGTACCAGCGCGGGCCAGGAGAACACTGAAGCTTTCTTT. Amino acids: CTSAGQENTEAFF.

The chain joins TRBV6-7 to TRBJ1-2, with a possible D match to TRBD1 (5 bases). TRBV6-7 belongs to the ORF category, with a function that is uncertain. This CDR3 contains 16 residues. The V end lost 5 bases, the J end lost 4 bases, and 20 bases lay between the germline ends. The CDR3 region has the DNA TGTGCCAGCAGTGACCCCTCGGGGGGGGGTCTCTATGGCTACACCTTC. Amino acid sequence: CASSDPSGGGLYGYTF.

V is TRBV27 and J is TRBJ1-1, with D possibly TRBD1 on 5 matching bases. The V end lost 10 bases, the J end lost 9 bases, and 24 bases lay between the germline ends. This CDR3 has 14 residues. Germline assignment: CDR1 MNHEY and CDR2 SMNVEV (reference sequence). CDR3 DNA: TGTGCCACCGCAGTTTACGGGGAAGGGGAACAAGCTTTCTTT. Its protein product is CATAVYGEGEQAFF.

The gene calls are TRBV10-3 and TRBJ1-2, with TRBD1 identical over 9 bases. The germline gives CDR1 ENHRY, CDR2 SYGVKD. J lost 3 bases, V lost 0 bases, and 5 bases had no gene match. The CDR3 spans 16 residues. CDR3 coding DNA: TGTGCCATCAGTGAGTCGGGGACAGGGTTAGACTATGGCTACACCTTC. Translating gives CAISESGTGLDYGYTF.